The 9 T cell receptor beta chains below come from one sample, sequenced in a study of T cells in women clearing cervical HPV infection. This table comes from immunoSEQ multiplex PCR, and its TCRdb copy is limited to in-frame clones, with some not included. The specimen's table records around 21,000 clones. The sequenced material came from blood buffy coat. The source of these receptors is a woman between 18 and 70 years old with a cervical HPV16 infection that either progressed to CIN3+ or cleared (not recorded which).

This clone shows up as medium-sized by frequency. The read stops 3 residues short of the end of the CDR3; the missing end is completed from the germline J gene. This chain uses TRBV29-1 with TRBJ2-1, with TRBD2 matching over 15 bases. Germline V CDR1 and CDR2: SQVTM, ANQGSEA. V was clipped by 4 bases and J by 4 bases; unmatched bases: 8. The CDR3 runs 17 residues. The sequenced CDR3 bases are TGCAGCGTTGTAGGACTAGCGGGAGGGGGGGGGTACAATGAG. Its translation: CSVVGLAGGGGYNE. The whole CDR3 is CSVVGLAGGGGYNEQFF.

Points on this clone: The read finishes 3 residues shy of the CDR3 end, and the germline J gene is used to complete it. The sample has other DNA sequences that encode this CDR3 too. This chain connects TRBV20-1 to TRBJ2-1; 8 nucleotides agree with TRBD2. CDR1 DFQATT and CDR2 SNEGSKA come from the germline V gene (reference sequence). Germline trimming cut 1 base from V and 0 bases from J; bases unmatched to any gene: 2. The CDR3 contains 15 residues. The CDR3 bases that were read are TGCAGTGCTAGAGTTCTAGCGGGCTCCTACAATGAG. This codes for CSARVLAGSYNE. In full, the CDR3 is CSARVLAGSYNEQFF.

Concerning this clone: Read sequence stops 3 residues before the CDR3 end, and the germline J gene provides the missing end. The chain employs TRBV6-4 and TRBJ2-2, with D uncertain. Germline V gene data show CDR1 as MRHNA and CDR2 as SNTAGT. This CDR3 has 13 amino acids. V shed 4 bases and J shed 0 bases, with 3 bases lying between them. CDR3 DNA, as far as it was read: TGTGCCAGCAGTGCAGCGAACACCGGGGAG. Protein: CASSAANTGE. The CDR3 as a whole reads CASSAANTGELFF.

Points on this clone: The read halts 3 residues ahead of the CDR3 end, with the missing end drawn from the germline J gene. J is TRBJ1-6 and V is TRBV10-1, with D uncertain. This CDR3 region has 14 residues. Trimming pared 10 bases from V and 0 bases from J, leaving 10 bases between. Germline CDR1 and CDR2: WNHNN and SYGVQD (reference sequence). The CDR3 region is CATLRSSYNSPLHF. The part of the CDR3 DNA that was read is TGCGCCACCCTCAGGAGCTCCTATAATTCACCC.

About this clone itself: The CDR3 end falls 3 residues outside the read, so it is completed with the germline J gene. The chain couples TRBV11-1 to TRBJ2-7; 7 nucleotides agree with TRBD2. This CDR3 contains 14 residues. CDR1 is SGHAT and CDR2 is FQDESV in the germline V gene (reference sequence). V gave up 5 bases and J gave up 2 bases; unmatched junction bases: 6. The CDR3 here is CASSTSSGPYEQYF. Incomplete CDR3 DNA: TGTGCCAGCAGCACCTCTAGCGGACCCTACGAG. The variable domain in full, with the rest retrieved from reference TRBV11-1 and TRBJ2-7, is EAEVAQSPRYKITEKSQAVAFWCDPISGHATLYWYRQILGQGPELLVQFQDESVVDDSQLPKDRFSAERLKGVDSTLKIQPAELGDSAMYLCASSTSSGPYEQYFGPGTRLTVT.

On this clone itself: The DNA ends 3 residues before the CDR3 does, and the rest of the CDR3 is filled in from the germline J gene. The chain recombines TRBV20-1 with TRBJ1-5; D may be TRBD1 (5 bases). This CDR3 has 16 amino acids. Trimming took 0 bases from V and 3 from J, leaving 15 bases between them. The V gene's germline CDR1 is DFQATT and CDR2 SNEGSKA (reference sequence). The CDR3 sequence: CSAREGQLLYNQPQHF. CDR3 DNA, as far as it was read: TGCAGTGCTAGAGAGGGGCAGCTGCTTTACAATCAGCCC.

CDR3 bases read: TGTGCCAGCAGGGAGACAGACCTGAACACTGAA. Translating gives CASRETDLNTE. The entire CDR3 sequence reads CASRETDLNTEAFF. V gene TRBV2 combines with J gene TRBJ1-1, with D possibly TRBD1 on 5 matching bases. The CDR3 extends 3 residues past the end of the read, so its final part is completed from the germline J gene. This CDR3 region has 14 residues. Germline-derived CDR1 and CDR2 are SNHLY and FYNNEI. V lost 6 bases and J lost 0, with 11 bases in between.

Points on this clone: The observed sequence ends 3 residues before the CDR3 terminus, with the missing tail filled in from the germline J gene. The rearrangement uses TRBV19 and TRBJ2-3, with 9 bases that match TRBD2. Germline CDR1 reads LNHDA; CDR2 reads SQIVND (reference sequence). After removal of 3 bases from V and 0 bases from J, the junction contained 10 bases not matched to a gene. CDR3 length: 18 amino acids. The CDR3 bases that were read are TGTGCCAGTAGTATTACGCGGGAGGGCCTTTCTAGCACAGATACG. Translating it yields CASSITREGLSSTDT. The entire CDR3 protein is CASSITREGLSSTDTQYF.

As to this clone: The CDR3 end is not reached by the read, which stops 3 residues before it; the germline J gene fills it in. The genes are TRBV29-1 and TRBJ2-3, with TRBD1 matching over 9 bases. Germline CDR1 and CDR2: SQVTM and ANQGSEA. The V and J ends lost 4 bases and 0 bases, in that order; junction bases with no gene match: 2. The CDR3 sequence is 14 residues long. The CDR3 sequence: CSVADRGSTDTQYF. The CDR3 bases that were read are TGCAGCGTTGCGGACAGGGGTAGCACAGATACG.